The rows below give T cell receptor beta chains drawn from one sample of a study of T cells in Graves' hyperthyroidism and ophthalmopathy. TCRdb redid the calling of the multiplex PCR reads with MiXCR, one entry per CDR3 protein. The repertoire has around 540,000 distinct CDR3 sequences, around 46% of them found once; the top ten carry approximately 8.2%. Sequenced material: peripheral blood or thyroid tissue (not recorded which). The receptors shown here come from a woman under 30 with Graves' hyperthyroidism. Each CDR3 is given with its conserved first and last residue. D genes are given only for firm matches. Some rows have no size entry. The others give once, few or many, or a class for an expanded clone.

TRBD2 | - | 17 | TRBJ2-3 | TRBV20-1 | CSARVPLAGDTTDTQYF | TGCAGTGCTAGAGTGCCCCTAGCGGGCGATACCACAGATACGCAGTATTTT
- | many | 16 | TRBJ2-6 | TRBV7-2 | CASSLSGRSGANVLTF | TGTGCCAGCAGCTTATCAGGTCGCTCTGGGGCCAACGTCCTGACTTTC
- | many | 14 | TRBJ1-2 | TRBV10-3 | CAISERTSNYGYTF | TGTGCCATCAGTGAGAGGACATCTAACTATGGCTACACCTTC
- | - | 14 | TRBJ2-7 | TRBV15 | CATSSYPGLYEQYF | TGTGCCACCAGCAGTTACCCAGGGCTCTACGAGCAGTACTTC
- | - | 15 | TRBJ2-2 | TRBV29-1 | CSSPLGHSNTGELFF | TGCAGCTCACCACTGGGCCATTCGAACACCGGGGAGCTGTTTTTT
- | - | 11 | TRBJ1-4 | TRBV10-3 | CAIRDSEKLFF | TGTGCCATCAGGGACTCCGAAAAACTGTTTTTT
- | - | 13 | TRBJ1-4 | TRBV19 | CASSDGTNEKLFF | TGTGCCAGTAGCGACGGGACTAATGAAAAACTGTTTTTT
- | few | 13 | TRBJ1-2 | TRBV2 | CASGERGNYGYTF | TGTGCCAGCGGTGAAAGGGGCAACTATGGCTACACCTTC
TRBD1 | few | 16 | TRBJ1-5 | TRBV5-6 | CASSYEDRVLNQPQHF | TGTGCCAGCAGTTATGAGGACAGGGTCCTCAATCAGCCCCAGCATTTT
- | - | 14 | TRBJ1-2 | TRBV9 | CASSRSEANYGYTF | TGTGCCAGCAGCAGATCTGAGGCTAACTATGGCTACACCTTC
- | once | 12 | TRBJ2-6 | TRBV24-1 | CATSMGSNVLTF | TGTGCCACCAGTATGGGGTCCAACGTCCTGACTTTC
- | - | 13 | TRBJ2-3 | TRBV24-1 | CATSRRGTDTQYF | TGTGCCACCAGCCGTCGGGGCACAGATACGCAGTATTTT
- | - | 14 | TRBJ2-7 | TRBV2 | CASSYDDSSYEQYF | TGTGCCAGCAGTTACGACGACAGCTCCTACGAGCAGTACTTC
TRBD1 | - | 15 | TRBJ1-5 | TRBV2 | CASSGEQGRYQPQHF | TGTGCCAGCAGTGGAGAACAGGGGAGGTATCAGCCCCAGCATTTT
- | many | 11 | TRBJ2-2 | TRBV7-3 | CASSRDGELFF | TGTGCCAGCTCGCGGGACGGGGAGCTGTTTTTT
- | - | 12 | TRBJ1-1 | TRBV20-1 | CSARAGGEEAFF | TGCAGTGCTAGAGCCGGGGGGGAAGAAGCTTTCTTT
- | - | 15 | TRBJ1-1 | TRBV7-9 | CASSLDGTANTEAFF | TGTGCCAGCAGCTTAGACGGGACCGCAAACACTGAAGCTTTCTTT
- | - | 14 | TRBJ1-1 | TRBV10-2 | CASSVTGGSTEAFF | TGCGCCAGCAGTGTGACAGGAGGAAGCACTGAAGCTTTCTTT
TRBD2 | few | 14 | TRBJ2-7 | TRBV7-4 | CASSRGGSSYEQYF | TGTGCCAGCAGCCGGGGGGGTAGCTCCTACGAGCAGTACTTC
- | - | 14 | TRBJ2-6 | TRBV15 | CATSRDQGANVLTF | TGTGCCACCAGCAGAGATCAGGGGGCCAACGTCCTGACTTTC
- | - | 17 | TRBJ1-4 | TRBV2 | CASSEDGALATNEKLFF | TGTGCCAGCAGTGAAGATGGGGCACTAGCAACTAATGAAAAACTGTTTTTT
TRBD1 | few | 14 | TRBJ1-5 | TRBV12-3/TRBV12-4 | CASTIGQGDQPQHF | TGTGCCAGCACCATCGGACAGGGGGATCAGCCCCAGCATTTT
- | - | 14 | TRBJ1-1 | TRBV10-3 | CATTYAQGNTEAFF | TGTGCCACCACCTACGCTCAGGGGAACACTGAAGCTTTCTTT
TRBD1 | - | 13 | TRBJ1-3 | TRBV20-1 | CSAAGTGAYTIYF | TGCAGTGCCGCCGGGACAGGGGCGTACACCATATATTTT
- | few | 12 | TRBJ2-7 | TRBV20-1 | CSARDGGPEQYF | TGCAGTGCTAGAGATGGCGGGCCCGAGCAGTACTTC
- | - | 15 | TRBJ2-1 | TRBV29-1 | CSVDRAGGSYNEQFF | TGCAGCGTCGACAGGGCCGGGGGGTCCTACAATGAGCAGTTCTTC
TRBD2 | - | 17 | TRBJ2-7 | TRBV5-1 | CASSLASGRASSYEQYF | TGCGCCAGCAGCTTGGCCAGCGGGAGGGCCAGTTCCTACGAGCAGTACTTC
- | once | 12 | TRBJ2-7 | TRBV10-3 | CAISAASYEQYF | TGTGCCATCAGCGCGGCCTCCTACGAGCAGTACTTC
- | few | 15 | TRBJ1-5 | TRBV24-1 | CATSDPRTVNQPQHF | TGTGCCACCAGTGATCCCAGGACAGTCAATCAGCCCCAGCATTTT
- | many | 14 | TRBJ1-5 | TRBV10-3 | CAISASGGSQPQHF | TGTGCCATCAGTGCGTCTGGCGGCTCTCAGCCCCAGCATTTT
- | many | 14 | TRBJ2-7 | TRBV7-9 | CASSGKGGPYEQYF | TGTGCCAGCAGCGGAAAGGGGGGGCCTTACGAGCAGTACTTC
TRBD1 | many | 14 | TRBJ1-4 | TRBV7-9 | CASRTPGQGEKLFF | TGTGCCAGCAGAACGCCGGGACAGGGTGAAAAACTGTTTTTT
TRBD2 | - | 14 | TRBJ2-5 | TRBV20-1 | CSALGRGSRETQYF | TGCAGTGCTCTTGGGCGGGGGAGTCGAGAGACCCAGTACTTC
TRBD1 | - | 14 | TRBJ1-2 | TRBV19 | CASSVGGDSTPYTF | TGTGCCAGTAGTGTGGGGGGGGACAGCACTCCGTACACCTTC
TRBD1 | - | 15 | TRBJ1-6 | TRBV25-1 | CASSEPGQGDSPLHF | TGTGCCAGCAGTGAACCGGGACAGGGGGATTCACCCCTCCACTTT
- | - | 15 | TRBJ1-5 | TRBV7-2 | CASRDHTGSAQPQHF | TGTGCCAGCAGGGATCATACAGGGTCCGCTCAGCCCCAGCATTTT
- | - | 15 | TRBJ1-2 | TRBV25-1 | CASSQEGSVDYGYTF | TGTGCCAGCAGCCAAGAGGGCAGCGTGGACTATGGCTACACCTTC
- | many | 12 | TRBJ1-2 | TRBV20-1 | CSASKRTYGYTF | TGCAGTGCTAGCAAGAGGACATATGGCTACACCTTC
TRBD1 | few | 16 | TRBJ1-1 | TRBV10-3 | CASSGGTGELITEAFF | TGTGCCAGCAGTGGGGGGACAGGGGAATTAATCACTGAAGCTTTCTTT
- | - | 15 | TRBJ1-1 | TRBV6-6 | CASSYSGYMNTEAFF | TGTGCCAGCAGTTACTCCGGATATATGAACACTGAAGCTTTCTTT
- | many | 14 | TRBJ2-2 | TRBV9 | CASSLTSFGGELFF | TGTGCCAGCAGCCTAACTAGCTTCGGCGGGGAGCTGTTTTTT
- | many | 13 | TRBJ1-1 | TRBV29-1 | CSVDKSGGPEAFF | TGCAGCGTTGATAAGTCGGGGGGCCCTGAAGCTTTCTTT
- | few | 14 | TRBJ1-2 | TRBV7-9 | CASSSGQLGWGYTF | TGTGCCAGCAGCTCTGGGCAGCTCGGGTGGGGCTACACCTTC
- | many | 11 | TRBJ2-7 | TRBV7-8 | CASSLGGGQYF | TGTGCCAGCAGCTTAGGCGGCGGGCAGTACTTC
- | many | 15 | TRBJ1-2 | TRBV7-9 | CASSDSNYDNYGYTF | TGTGCCAGCAGCGACAGCAATTACGATAACTATGGCTACACCTTC
- | - | 12 | TRBJ1-2 | TRBV29-1 | CTSDPPNYGYTF | TGCACCAGTGACCCGCCGAACTATGGCTACACCTTC
- | - | 11 | TRBJ2-7 | TRBV25-1 | CARRGEYEQYF | TGTGCTAGACGAGGGGAGTACGAGCAGTACTTC
- | once | 13 | TRBJ2-7 | TRBV18 | CASSPEARYEQYF | TGTGCCAGCTCACCTGAGGCCAGGTACGAGCAGTACTTC
TRBD2 | once | 17 | TRBJ2-7 | TRBV20-1 | CSAPPGTSGRASYEQYF | TGCAGTGCCCCCCCCGGGACTAGTGGGAGGGCTTCCTACGAGCAGTACTTC
TRBD2 | few | 14 | TRBJ2-5 | TRBV2 | CASSGLAGYETQYF | TGTGCCAGCAGTGGACTAGCGGGATATGAGACCCAGTACTTC
- | - | 13 | TRBJ2-7 | TRBV20-1 | CSAILGGTYEQYF | TGCAGTGCTATATTGGGGGGAACCTACGAGCAGTACTTC
- | - | 10 | TRBJ1-5 | TRBV20-1 | CSARAGPQHF | TGCAGTGCTAGAGCGGGGCCCCAGCATTTT
TRBD1 | - | 13 | TRBJ2-7 | TRBV15 | CATSRGTGVEQYF | TGTGCCACCAGCAGAGGGACAGGGGTCGAGCAGTACTTC
TRBD2 | - | 13 | TRBJ2-7 | TRBV9 | CASSGLGDYEQYF | TGTGCCAGCAGTGGACTAGGGGACTACGAGCAGTACTTC
- | - | 15 | TRBJ1-6 | TRBV9 | CASSGPGRLNSPLHF | TGTGCCAGCAGCGGTCCGGGACGGCTCAATTCACCCCTCCACTTT
TRBD1 | - | 13 | TRBJ1-1 | TRBV25-1 | CASLGQGGTEAFF | TGTGCCAGCTTGGGACAGGGGGGCACTGAAGCTTTCTTT
- | - | 11 | TRBJ1-1 | TRBV7-2 | CASSVNREAFF | TGTGCCAGCAGCGTTAACAGGGAAGCTTTCTTT
TRBD1 | few | 16 | TRBJ1-5 | TRBV7-2 | CASSPGQGGGNQPQHF | TGTGCCAGCAGCCCGGGACAGGGAGGCGGCAATCAGCCCCAGCATTTT